The 8 T cell receptor beta chains given below trace back to one sample, sequenced in a study of shared clonotypes between healthy human individuals. Naive CD8 cells lacked CD45RO, underwent positive selection for CCR7 and left out terminally differentiated effector memory CD45RA+ cells. Assay used: immunoSEQ multiplex PCR; TCRdb lists only in-frame clones, some missing. This sample has approximately 810,000 clones, with about 91% found just once. The specimen sequenced was naive CD8+ T cells sorted from blood. Source of these receptors: a man aged 25-40 years in good health.

The genes are TRBV29-1 and TRBJ2-1, with 7 positions matching TRBD2. This CDR3 spans 13 amino acids. Germline V gives CDR1 SQVTM, CDR2 ANQGSEA. The V segment lost 3 bases and the J segment 6 bases; nucleotides outside the gene matches: 5. The CDR3 here is CSVDWGRANEQFF. For the CDR3, the DNA is TGCAGCGTTGATTGGGGGAGGGCCAATGAGCAGTTCTTC.

In the case of this clone: The same CDR3 also results from other DNA sequences found in this sample. J is TRBJ2-7 and V is TRBV20-1; no firm D call. This CDR3 region has 11 residues. The ends were cut back, 0 bases at V and 4 bases at J, with 4 bases in the middle. Germline values: CDR1 DFQATT, CDR2 SNEGSKA (reference sequence). Here the CDR3 DNA reads TGCAGTGCTAGAGATCTGTACGAGCAGTACTTC. It encodes CSARDLYEQYF.

V usage is TRBV27 and J usage is TRBJ1-5, with D uncertain. CDR1 is MNHEY, CDR2 SMNVEV, per germline (reference sequence). V shed 3 bases and J shed 2 bases, with 11 bases lying between them. There are 15 residues in the CDR3. CDR3: CASSLYTRGNQPQHF. For the CDR3, the DNA is TGTGCCAGCAGTTTGTATACCCGGGGCAATCAGCCCCAGCATTTT.

The chain recombines TRBV27 with TRBJ2-7; TRBD1 matches 7 bases. The CDR3 has 14 amino acids. V shed 6 bases and J 1 base; nucleotides not matched to a gene: 6. The germline V gene has CDR1 MNHEY and CDR2 SMNVEV (reference sequence). The CDR3 DNA reads as TGTGCCAGCAGAACAGGGGTATCATCCTACGAGCAGTACTTC. Its translation: CASRTGVSSYEQYF.

This chain links TRBV28 with TRBJ2-6, with TRBD1 matching over 8 bases. Looked up from germline, CDR1 is MDHEN and CDR2 is SYDVKM. The CDR3 length is 15 residues. After removal of 6 bases from V and 2 bases from J, the junction contained 3 bases not matched to a gene. CDR3 sequence reads: CASRLTGAGANVLTF. The CDR3 bases are TGTGCCAGCAGGCTGACAGGGGCTGGGGCCAACGTCCTGACTTTC.

V is TRBV2 and J is TRBJ2-3, with a weak D call TRBD2 (5 bases). This CDR3 is 10 amino acids long. V lost 6 bases and J 8 bases, leaving 6 bases between the germline ends. The V gene's germline CDR1 is SNHLY and CDR2 FYNNEI. In DNA form, the CDR3 reads TGTGCCAGCAGGGGGAGTACGCAGTATTTT. This codes for CASRGSTQYF.

The chain recombines TRBV6-5 with TRBJ2-1; the D gene is possibly TRBD2 (5 bases). This CDR3 region has 12 residues. Trimming left V 2 bases short and J 10 bases short, with 9 bases between. Looked up from germline, CDR1 is MNHEY and CDR2 is SVGAGI. CDR3 loop: CASSYGLAEQFF. The CDR3 DNA is TGTGCCAGCAGTTACGGACTGGCCGAGCAGTTCTTC.

This clone was recorded only once. The chain uses TRBV11-2 and TRBJ2-1, with TRBD2 matching over 7 bases. The V and J ends lost 2 bases and 2 bases, in that order; junction bases with no gene match: 9. The CDR3 is 17 amino acids. CDR1 and CDR2 (germline): SGHAT, FQNNGV. The CDR3 sequence: CASSLSRGSSTYNEQFF. The CDR3 region has the DNA TGTGCCAGCAGCTTATCCCGCGGGAGTAGCACCTACAATGAGCAGTTCTTC.